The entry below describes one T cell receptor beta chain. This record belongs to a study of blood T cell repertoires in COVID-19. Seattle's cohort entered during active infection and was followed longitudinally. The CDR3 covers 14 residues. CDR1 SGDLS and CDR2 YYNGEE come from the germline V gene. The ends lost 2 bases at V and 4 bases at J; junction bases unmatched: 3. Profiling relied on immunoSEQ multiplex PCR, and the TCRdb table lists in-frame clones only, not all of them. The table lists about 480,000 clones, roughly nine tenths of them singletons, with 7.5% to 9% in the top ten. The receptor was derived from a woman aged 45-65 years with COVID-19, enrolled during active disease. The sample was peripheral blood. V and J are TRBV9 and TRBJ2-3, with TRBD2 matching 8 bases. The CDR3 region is CASSVSGGADTQYF. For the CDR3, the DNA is TGTGCCAGCAGCGTCTCCGGGGGGGCAGATACGCAGTATTTT.